Listed below are T cell receptor beta chains from one sample, sequenced in a study of identical twins. One entry per CDR3 protein results from TCRdb running MiXCR on the 5' RACE reads. The sample holds under 250,000 distinct CDR3 sequences, 7.5% seen once. These records were also assigned to another study, of yellow fever vaccine responses in identical twins.

Sequences were obtained from CD8+ T cells sorted from blood. The source of these receptors is a woman under 30 in good health. Each CDR3 is given with its conserved first and last residue. The D gene is left open where the match is weak. Clone size is not always given. Where it is, it says once, few, many or a class for expanded clones.

TRBV27	NA	TRBJ1-5	many	TGTGCCAGCAGTTTTTTAGGGGATGGCAATCAGCCCCAGCATTTT	CASSFLGDGNQPQHF
TRBV7-4	TRBD2	TRBJ2-1	once	TGTGCCAGCAGCTCCACCGCCGGGACTAGCGGGAGGGACAATGAGCAGTTCTTC	CASSSTAGTSGRDNEQFF
TRBV28	TRBD2	TRBJ2-5	few	TGTGCCAGCGGCTACAGGGCTAACGGACTAGCGGCACAAGAGACCCAGTACTTC	CASGYRANGLAAQETQYF
TRBV9	NA	TRBJ2-5	few	TGTGCCAGCAGCGCCTCGGACATTGTTACGGAGACCCAGTACTTC	CASSASDIVTETQYF
TRBV5-1	NA	TRBJ2-1	few	TGCGCCAGCAGCTTGGCCCTCAGTAGGGACAATGAGCAGTTCTTC	CASSLALSRDNEQFF
TRBV28	TRBD1	TRBJ1-1	NA	TGTGCCAGCAGTTTATTGGGGACAGGGGACTTTAACACTGAAGCTTTCTTT	CASSLLGTGDFNTEAFF
TRBV11-2	NA	TRBJ1-5	many	TGTGCCAGCAGCCCCAACAGGGCTGATCAGCCCCAGCATTTT	CASSPNRADQPQHF
TRBV7-8	TRBD2	TRBJ2-3	few	TGTGCCAGCAGCTTAGCTAGCGGGAGGGCCCCAGATACGCAGTATTTT	CASSLASGRAPDTQYF
TRBV13	TRBD2	TRBJ2-3	NA	TGTGCCAGCAGCTTCTCCCCCCAAGCGGGATTGGTAGATACGCAGTATTTT	CASSFSPQAGLVDTQYF
TRBV5-6	NA	TRBJ2-7	NA	TGTGCCAGCAGCCACTCGGACAAATTATACGAGCAGTACTTC	CASSHSDKLYEQYF
TRBV4-1	NA	TRBJ1-5	many	TGCGCCAGCAGCCAAGGGCCTTCAGGGCCCCAGCATTTT	CASSQGPSGPQHF
TRBV10-1	NA	TRBJ1-1	NA	TGCGCCAGCAGTAAGGACCCACTGCCCGGGAACACTGAAGCTTTCTTT	CASSKDPLPGNTEAFF
TRBV27	TRBD2	TRBJ2-1	many	TGTGCCAGCAGTCAGACTAGCGGGGGGGCCCTCTCCTACAATGAGCAGTTCTTC	CASSQTSGGALSYNEQFF
TRBV19	TRBD1	TRBJ2-3	NA	TGTGCCAGTAGTAACGGACAGGGTGGGTTTTATACGCAGTATTTT	CASSNGQGGFYTQYF
TRBV4-1	TRBD2	TRBJ2-2	NA	TGCGCCGCGGGTAGCGGGGGGTTTCTCACCGGGGAGCTGTTTTTT	CAAGSGGFLTGELFF
TRBV28	NA	TRBJ2-3	NA	TGTGCCAGCAGTTTATTGATGGACATGAGTGTAGATACGCAGTATTTT	CASSLLMDMSVDTQYF
TRBV29-1	NA	TRBJ1-1	NA	TGCAGCGTTGAAGAGGGGACGAAGGTTGAAGCTTTCTTT	CSVEEGTKVEAFF
TRBV6-1	TRBD1	TRBJ1-1	NA	TGTGCCAGCAGACCGGGACAGCTGATAGCCAGCACTGAAGCTTTCTTT	CASRPGQLIASTEAFF
TRBV28	NA	TRBJ1-2	many	TGTGCCAGCAGTTTATATGGGGACGTCGGCTATGGCTACACCTTC	CASSLYGDVGYGYTF
TRBV12-3/TRBV12-4	TRBD1	TRBJ2-3	many	TGTGCCAGCAGCTGGACAGGAGGCACAGATACGCAGTATTTT	CASSWTGGTDTQYF
TRBV28	TRBD1	TRBJ2-5	NA	TGTGCCAGCAGTTTATGGACGGACAGGGAGACCCAGTACTTC	CASSLWTDRETQYF
TRBV6-1	NA	TRBJ2-5	NA	TGTGCCAGCAGTGAAGTGGGTATGACAGGCCCAAGTCGGACCCAGTACTTC	CASSEVGMTGPSRTQYF
TRBV29-1	NA	TRBJ2-2	NA	TGCAGCGTTGTTTGGGGGGCATCGGCGAACACCGGGGAGCTGTTTTTT	CSVVWGASANTGELFF
TRBV2	NA	TRBJ2-1	few	TGTGCCAGCAGTGAGAAGGGTTCCATTGTGGGAGGAATGAGTTATGAGCAGTTCTTC	CASSEKGSIVGGMSYEQFF
TRBV12-3/TRBV12-4	NA	TRBJ1-1	NA	TGTGCCAGCAGGTCGGGACACCTGAACACTGAAGCTTTCTTT	CASRSGHLNTEAFF
TRBV9	NA	TRBJ2-2	few	TGTGCCAGCAGCGCCAATAACAGAGCCGCGAACACCGGGGAGCTGTTTTTT	CASSANNRAANTGELFF
TRBV4-2	NA	TRBJ2-2	many	TGTGCCAGCAGCCAAAAAGGATGGGGCGGGGAGCTGTTTTTT	CASSQKGWGGELFF
TRBV20-1	TRBD2	TRBJ2-3	few	TGCAGTGCTAGAGCCCAACTAGCGGGAGATACAGATACGCAGTATTTT	CSARAQLAGDTDTQYF
TRBV5-6	TRBD1	TRBJ2-1	NA	TGTGCCAGCAGCGGCGGGACAGGGCGTGGCAATGAGCAGTTCTTC	CASSGGTGRGNEQFF
TRBV11-2	NA	TRBJ1-3	few	TGTGCCAGCAGCTTTTCCCCCCCCAGGGCTTCTGGAAACACCATATATTTT	CASSFSPPRASGNTIYF
TRBV4-1	NA	TRBJ2-1	many	TGCGCCAGCAGCCAAGATCGTAAAAATGAGCAGTTCTTC	CASSQDRKNEQFF
TRBV6-5	NA	TRBJ1-1	few	TGTGCCAGCAGTTACTCGACCGGGGGGGTGAACACTGAAGCTTTCTTT	CASSYSTGGVNTEAFF
TRBV27	TRBD1	TRBJ1-5	few	TGTGCCAGCAGACCCACAGGGGAGCAGGGCAATCAGCCCCAGCATTTT	CASRPTGEQGNQPQHF
TRBV20-1	TRBD2	TRBJ2-1	few	TGCAGTGCCCGAAGTACTAGCGGGAGGGCCCCCAATGAGCAGTTCTTC	CSARSTSGRAPNEQFF
TRBV5-1	TRBD1	TRBJ1-1	few	TGCGCCAGCAGCTCATCCGGGACAGGGATCATGAACACTGAAGCTTTCTTT	CASSSSGTGIMNTEAFF
TRBV7-6	NA	TRBJ2-5	NA	TGTGCCAGCAGCTTAGTATTTAACTTCGAAATGGGGGAGACCCAGTACTTC	CASSLVFNFEMGETQYF
TRBV3-1	NA	TRBJ1-3	many	TGTGCCAGCAGCCTCGACAGCTCTGGAAACACCATATATTTT	CASSLDSSGNTIYF
TRBV13	TRBD1	TRBJ1-1	many	TGTGCCAGCAGTTCCTTCGGGACAGGGGGGATGGACACTGAAGCTTTCTTT	CASSSFGTGGMDTEAFF
TRBV7-8	NA	TRBJ2-3	few	TGTGCCAGCAGCTTAGTCCCAGGGCTCCATGGGGAGACAGATACGCAGTATTTT	CASSLVPGLHGETDTQYF
TRBV12-3/TRBV12-4	NA	TRBJ2-3	many	TGTGCCAGCAGTCTTCGCACAGATACGCAGTATTTT	CASSLRTDTQYF
TRBV11-2	TRBD2	TRBJ2-1	many	TGTGCCAGCAGCTTACCCCCGACTAGCGGGAGGGCCCTGAGCTCCTACAATGAGCAGTTCTTC	CASSLPPTSGRALSSYNEQFF
TRBV9	NA	TRBJ1-1	many	TGTGCCAGCAGCCCAGGTGGGGACACTGAAGCTTTCTTT	CASSPGGDTEAFF
TRBV24-1	NA	TRBJ2-2	NA	TGTGCCACCAGCCACGGGACCGGGGAGCTGTTTTTT	CATSHGTGELFF
TRBV4-2	NA	TRBJ1-3	NA	TGTGCCAGCAGCCAAGATGGGGACTCTGGAAACACCATATATTTT	CASSQDGDSGNTIYF
TRBV2	NA	TRBJ2-5	few	TGTGCCAGCAGTGAAGACGGGACGGACCAAGAGACCCAGTACTTC	CASSEDGTDQETQYF